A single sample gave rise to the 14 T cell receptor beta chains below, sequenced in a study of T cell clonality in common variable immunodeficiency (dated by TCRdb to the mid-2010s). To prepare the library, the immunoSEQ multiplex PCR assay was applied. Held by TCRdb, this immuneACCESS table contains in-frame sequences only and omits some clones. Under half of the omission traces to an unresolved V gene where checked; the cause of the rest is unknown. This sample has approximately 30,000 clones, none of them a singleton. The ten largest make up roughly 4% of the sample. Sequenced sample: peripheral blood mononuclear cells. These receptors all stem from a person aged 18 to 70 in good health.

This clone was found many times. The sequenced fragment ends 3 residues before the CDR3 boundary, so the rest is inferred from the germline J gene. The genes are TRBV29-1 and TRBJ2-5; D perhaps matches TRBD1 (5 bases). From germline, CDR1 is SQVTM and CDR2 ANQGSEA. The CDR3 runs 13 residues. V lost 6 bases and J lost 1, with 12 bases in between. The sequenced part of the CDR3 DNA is TGCAGCGTCCGACAGATTATCCAAGAGACC. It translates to CSVRQIIQET. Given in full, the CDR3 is CSVRQIIQETQYF.

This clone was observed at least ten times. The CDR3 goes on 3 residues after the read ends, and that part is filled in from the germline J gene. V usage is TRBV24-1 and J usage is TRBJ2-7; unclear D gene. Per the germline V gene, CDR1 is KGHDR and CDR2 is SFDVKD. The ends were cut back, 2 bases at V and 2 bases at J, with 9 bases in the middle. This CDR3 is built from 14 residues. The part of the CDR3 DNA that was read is TGTGCCACCAGTGATTCTGGCAGGACCTACGAG. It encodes CATSDSGRTYE. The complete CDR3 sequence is CATSDSGRTYEQYF.

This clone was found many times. The DNA read from the CDR3 is TGTGCCAGCAGCAGAAAGCACTCTGGAAACACC. This codes for CASSRKHSGNT. The whole CDR3 sequence reads CASSRKHSGNTIYF. The chain recombines TRBV7-2 with TRBJ1-3; D is uncertain. From the germline J gene comes the end of the CDR3, since the read stops 3 residues before it. Germline values: CDR1 SGHTA, CDR2 FQGNSA. Trimming removed 5 bases from V and 0 bases from J, with 8 bases in between. This CDR3 spans 14 amino acids.

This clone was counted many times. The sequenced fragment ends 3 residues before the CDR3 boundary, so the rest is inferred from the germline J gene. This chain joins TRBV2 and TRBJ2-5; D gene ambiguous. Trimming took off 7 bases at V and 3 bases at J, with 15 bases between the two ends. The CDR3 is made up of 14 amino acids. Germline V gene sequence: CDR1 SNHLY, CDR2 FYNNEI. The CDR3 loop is CASKGSLAEETQYF. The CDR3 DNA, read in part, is TGTGCCAGCAAAGGATCGTTAGCAGAAGAGACC.

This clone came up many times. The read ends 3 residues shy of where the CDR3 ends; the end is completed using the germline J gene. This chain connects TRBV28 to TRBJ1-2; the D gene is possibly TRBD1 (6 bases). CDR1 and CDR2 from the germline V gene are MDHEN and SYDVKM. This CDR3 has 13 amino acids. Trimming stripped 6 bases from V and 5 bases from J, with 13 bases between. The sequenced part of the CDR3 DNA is TGTGCCAGCAGCGAGGGACAAGAATATGGC. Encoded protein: CASSEGQEYG. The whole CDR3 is CASSEGQEYGYTF.

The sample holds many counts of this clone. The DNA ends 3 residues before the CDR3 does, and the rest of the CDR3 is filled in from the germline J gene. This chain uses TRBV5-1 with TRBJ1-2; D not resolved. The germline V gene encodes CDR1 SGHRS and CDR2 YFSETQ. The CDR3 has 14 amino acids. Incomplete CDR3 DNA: TGCGCCAGCAGCTTGGCGGAGGGCGCGCGCGGC. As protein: CASSLAEGARG. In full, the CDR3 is CASSLAEGARGYTF.

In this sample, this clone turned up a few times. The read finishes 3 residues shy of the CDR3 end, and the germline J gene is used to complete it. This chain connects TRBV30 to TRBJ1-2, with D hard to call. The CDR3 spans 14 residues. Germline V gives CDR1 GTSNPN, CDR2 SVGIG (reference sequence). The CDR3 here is CAWSVGADGDTYTF. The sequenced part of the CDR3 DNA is TGTGCCTGGAGTGTAGGAGCGGACGGGGATACC.

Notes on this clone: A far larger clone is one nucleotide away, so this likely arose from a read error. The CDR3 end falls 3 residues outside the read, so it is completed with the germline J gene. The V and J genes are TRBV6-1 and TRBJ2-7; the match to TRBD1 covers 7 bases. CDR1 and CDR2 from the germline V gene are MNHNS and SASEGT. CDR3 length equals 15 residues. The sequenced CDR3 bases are TGTGGCAGCAGTGCACAGGGGAAAGGCTCCTACGAG. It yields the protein CGSSAQGKGSYE. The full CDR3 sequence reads CGSSAQGKGSYEQYF.

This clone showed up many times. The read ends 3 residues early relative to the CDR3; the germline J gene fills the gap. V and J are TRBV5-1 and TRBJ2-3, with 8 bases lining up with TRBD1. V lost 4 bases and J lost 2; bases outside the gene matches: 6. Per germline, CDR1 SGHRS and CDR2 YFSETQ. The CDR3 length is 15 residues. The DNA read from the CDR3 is TGCGCCAGCAGCGTCATACAGGGGGACACAGATACG. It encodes CASSVIQGDTDT. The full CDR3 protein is CASSVIQGDTDTQYF. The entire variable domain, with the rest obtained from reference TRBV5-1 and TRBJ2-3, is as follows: KAGVTQTPRYLIKTRGQQVTLSCSPISGHRSVSWYQQTPGQGLQFLFEYFSETQRNKGNFPGRFSGRQFSNSRSEMNVSTLELGDSALYLCASSVIQGDTDTQYFGPGTRLTVL.

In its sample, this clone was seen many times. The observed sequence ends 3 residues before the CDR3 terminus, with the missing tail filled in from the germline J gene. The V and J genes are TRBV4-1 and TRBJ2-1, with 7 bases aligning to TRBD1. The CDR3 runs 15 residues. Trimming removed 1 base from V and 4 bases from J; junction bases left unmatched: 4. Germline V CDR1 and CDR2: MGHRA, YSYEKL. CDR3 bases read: TGCGCCAGCAGCCAAGGACAGGGCCCTTACAATGAG. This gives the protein CASSQGQGPYNE. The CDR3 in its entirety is CASSQGQGPYNEQFF.

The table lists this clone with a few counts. CDR3 DNA, as far as it was read: TGTGCCAGCAGCTTAGTAGGCTGGGGCAGTCAAGAGACG. As protein: CASSLVGWGSQET. The complete CDR3 protein is CASSLVGWGSQETQYF. This chain links TRBV7-6 with TRBJ2-3, with TRBD1 as a possible D gene (5 bases). The read terminates 3 residues before the CDR3 end, so the remaining end is supplied by the germline J gene. Germline V lookup: CDR1 SGHVS, CDR2 FNYEAQ. The CDR3 runs 16 residues.

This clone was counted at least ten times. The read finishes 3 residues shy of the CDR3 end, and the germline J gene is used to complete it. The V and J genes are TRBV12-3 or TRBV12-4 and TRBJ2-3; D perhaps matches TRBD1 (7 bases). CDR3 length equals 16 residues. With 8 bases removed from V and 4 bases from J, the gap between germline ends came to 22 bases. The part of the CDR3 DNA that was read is TGTGCCAGCCTCAAGGGGGCCTGGGGGGCAGCAGATACG. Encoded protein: CASLKGAWGAADT. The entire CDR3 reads CASLKGAWGAADTQYF.

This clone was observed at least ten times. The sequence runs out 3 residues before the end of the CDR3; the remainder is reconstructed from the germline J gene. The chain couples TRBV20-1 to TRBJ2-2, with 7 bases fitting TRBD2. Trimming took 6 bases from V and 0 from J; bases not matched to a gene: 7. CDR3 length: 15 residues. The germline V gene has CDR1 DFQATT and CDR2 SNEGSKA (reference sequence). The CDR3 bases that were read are TGCAGTGCCCCGGTCGGGGGGTCGAACACCGGGGAG. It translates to CSAPVGGSNTGE. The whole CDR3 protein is CSAPVGGSNTGELFF.

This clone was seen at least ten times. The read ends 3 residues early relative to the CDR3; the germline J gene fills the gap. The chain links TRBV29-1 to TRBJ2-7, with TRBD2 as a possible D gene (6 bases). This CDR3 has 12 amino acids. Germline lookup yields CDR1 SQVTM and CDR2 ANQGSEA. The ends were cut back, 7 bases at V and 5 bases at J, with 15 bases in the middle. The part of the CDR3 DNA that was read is TGCAGCGCCGGACCGGGACTCCACGAG. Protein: CSAGPGLHE. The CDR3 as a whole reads CSAGPGLHEQYF.